The rows below give T cell receptor beta chains drawn from one sample of a study of cytomegalovirus exposure and HLA in healthy donors. Assay used: immunoSEQ multiplex PCR; TCRdb lists only in-frame clones, some missing. The sample contains roughly 120,000 clones, 70% to 90% of which appear only once. Sequencing used PBMCs. The receptors originated from a man in his forties in good health and CMV-seronegative. Both conserved end residues are part of each CDR3. The D gene is left open where the match is weak. Only part of the rows carry a size: once, few, many, or a class if the clone is expanded.

J gene: TRBJ1-5
D gene: .
clone size: .
V gene: TRBV10-3
CDR3 protein: CAISDEGQPQHF
CDR3 DNA: TGTGCCATCAGTGATGAGGGTCAGCCCCAGCATTTT

J gene: TRBJ1-5
D gene: .
clone size: .
V gene: TRBV5-1
CDR3 protein: CASSLGEGEQPQHF
CDR3 DNA: TGCGCCAGCAGCTTGGGGGAGGGAGAGCAGCCCCAGCATTTT

J gene: TRBJ1-5
D gene: .
clone size: .
V gene: TRBV28
CDR3 protein: CASSGDLTGFYSNQPQHF
CDR3 DNA: TGTGCCAGCAGTGGAGACCTGACGGGATTTTATAGCAATCAGCCCCAGCATTTT

J gene: TRBJ1-5
D gene: TRBD1
clone size: .
V gene: TRBV29-1
CDR3 protein: CSVRTGVDQPQHF
CDR3 DNA: TGCAGCGTTCGGACAGGGGTAGATCAGCCCCAGCATTTT

J gene: TRBJ1-2
D gene: .
clone size: .
V gene: TRBV30
CDR3 protein: CAWSTQNSNYGYTF
CDR3 DNA: TGTGCCTGGAGCACACAGAATTCTAACTATGGCTACACCTTC

J gene: TRBJ1-1
D gene: TRBD1
clone size: .
V gene: TRBV29-1
CDR3 protein: CSVYRGSNTEAFF
CDR3 DNA: TGCAGCGTGTACAGGGGGTCGAACACTGAAGCTTTCTTT

J gene: TRBJ2-2
D gene: .
clone size: .
V gene: TRBV4-1
CDR3 protein: CASSHPGQTNNGELFF
CDR3 DNA: TGCGCCAGCAGCCACCCCGGACAGACGAACAACGGGGAGCTGTTTTTT

J gene: TRBJ2-2
D gene: .
clone size: .
V gene: TRBV6-5
CDR3 protein: CASRPRTGELFF
CDR3 DNA: TGTGCCAGCAGGCCGAGGACCGGGGAGCTGTTTTTT

J gene: TRBJ1-6
D gene: .
clone size: .
V gene: TRBV5-6
CDR3 protein: CASSEAPDPPLHF
CDR3 DNA: TGTGCCAGCAGCGAGGCCCCCGATCCACCCCTCCACTTT

J gene: TRBJ2-7
D gene: .
clone size: .
V gene: TRBV27
CDR3 protein: CASSRAGDSYEQYF
CDR3 DNA: TGTGCCAGCAGTAGGGCAGGGGATTCCTACGAGCAGTACTTC

J gene: TRBJ1-2
D gene: .
clone size: .
V gene: TRBV6-5
CDR3 protein: CASTDGPSRDYTF
CDR3 DNA: TGTGCCAGCACCGACGGACCCAGTCGGGACTACACCTTC

J gene: TRBJ2-5
D gene: .
clone size: few
V gene: TRBV21-1
CDR3 protein: CASSKEGAKTQYF
CDR3 DNA: TGTGCCAGCAGCAAAGAAGGGGCCAAGACCCAGTACTTC

J gene: TRBJ1-4
D gene: .
clone size: .
V gene: TRBV2
CDR3 protein: CASRPTGLPNEKLFF
CDR3 DNA: TGTGCCAGCAGACCTACAGGGTTACCTAATGAAAAACTGTTTTTT

J gene: TRBJ1-6
D gene: .
clone size: .
V gene: TRBV19
CDR3 protein: CASSPRRNQDNSPLHF
CDR3 DNA: TGTGCCAGTAGCCCCCGCAGGAATCAGGATAATTCACCCCTCCACTTT

J gene: TRBJ1-1
D gene: .
clone size: few
V gene: TRBV6-1
CDR3 protein: CASNRREDTEAFF
CDR3 DNA: TGTGCCAGCAATCGCAGGGAAGACACTGAAGCTTTCTTT

J gene: TRBJ1-1
D gene: .
clone size: .
V gene: TRBV6-6
CDR3 protein: CASNRDSLNTEAFF
CDR3 DNA: TGTGCCAGCAACCGAGACAGTTTGAACACTGAAGCTTTCTTT

J gene: TRBJ2-5
D gene: TRBD2
clone size: .
V gene: TRBV9
CDR3 protein: CASSVADPGGKTQYF
CDR3 DNA: TGTGCCAGCAGCGTAGCTGACCCGGGGGGGAAGACCCAGTACTTC

J gene: TRBJ2-6
D gene: .
clone size: .
V gene: TRBV5-1
CDR3 protein: CASSLVISGANVLTF
CDR3 DNA: TGCGCCAGCAGCTTGGTCATTTCTGGGGCCAACGTCCTGACTTTC

J gene: TRBJ1-2
D gene: TRBD1
clone size: .
V gene: TRBV7-2
CDR3 protein: CASSPQGVDGYTF
CDR3 DNA: TGTGCCAGCAGCCCACAGGGGGTGGACGGCTACACCTTC

J gene: TRBJ1-6
D gene: .
clone size: few
V gene: TRBV9
CDR3 protein: CASSVGGQNSPLHF
CDR3 DNA: TGTGCCAGCAGCGTAGGGGGGCAGAATTCACCCCTCCACTTT

J gene: TRBJ2-3
D gene: TRBD2
clone size: few
V gene: TRBV7-2
CDR3 protein: CASSLTSGGVSDTQYF
CDR3 DNA: TGTGCCAGCAGCTTAACTAGCGGGGGGGTGAGCGATACGCAGTATTTT

J gene: TRBJ1-1
D gene: .
clone size: few
V gene: TRBV4-1
CDR3 protein: CASSPRRGFTEAFF
CDR3 DNA: TGCGCCAGCAGCCCCCGTCGCGGGTTCACTGAAGCTTTCTTT

J gene: TRBJ1-1
D gene: .
clone size: .
V gene: TRBV6-6
CDR3 protein: CASSYRVGGEAFF
CDR3 DNA: TGTGCCAGCAGTTACCGGGTTGGAGGGGAAGCTTTCTTT

J gene: TRBJ1-1
D gene: .
clone size: .
V gene: TRBV30
CDR3 protein: CAWRTWDTEAFF
CDR3 DNA: TGTGCCTGGAGGACATGGGACACTGAAGCTTTCTTT

J gene: TRBJ1-1
D gene: TRBD1
clone size: .
V gene: TRBV4-1
CDR3 protein: CASSPLLRQGNTEAFF
CDR3 DNA: TGCGCCAGCAGCCCCTTACTCCGACAGGGGAACACTGAAGCTTTCTTT

J gene: TRBJ1-4
D gene: TRBD1
clone size: .
V gene: TRBV27
CDR3 protein: CASSPWEQGAMKLFF
CDR3 DNA: TGTGCCAGCAGCCCCTGGGAACAGGGGGCTATGAAACTGTTTTTT

J gene: TRBJ2-7
D gene: .
clone size: .
V gene: TRBV5-4
CDR3 protein: CASSLGAFPLEQYF
CDR3 DNA: TGTGCCAGCAGCTTAGGGGCTTTCCCCCTCGAGCAGTACTTC

J gene: TRBJ1-1
D gene: .
clone size: .
V gene: TRBV30
CDR3 protein: CAWTGDTEAFF
CDR3 DNA: TGTGCCTGGACAGGGGACACTGAAGCTTTCTTT

J gene: TRBJ2-7
D gene: .
clone size: .
V gene: TRBV9
CDR3 protein: CASSVGQVSSYEQYF
CDR3 DNA: TGTGCCAGCAGCGTAGGGCAGGTGAGCTCCTACGAGCAGTACTTC

J gene: TRBJ2-2
D gene: TRBD1
clone size: .
V gene: TRBV29-1
CDR3 protein: CSAVTGGTGELFF
CDR3 DNA: TGCAGCGCCGTGACAGGGGGCACCGGGGAGCTGTTTTTT

J gene: TRBJ1-2
D gene: .
clone size: .
V gene: TRBV28
CDR3 protein: CASRPLTEGYTF
CDR3 DNA: TGTGCCAGCAGACCGCTGACAGAAGGCTACACCTTC

J gene: TRBJ1-5
D gene: .
clone size: few
V gene: TRBV6-1
CDR3 protein: CASSEGRGGNQPQHF
CDR3 DNA: TGTGCCAGCAGTGAAGGCAGGGGAGGCAATCAGCCCCAGCATTTT

J gene: TRBJ2-1
D gene: TRBD1
clone size: .
V gene: TRBV4-1
CDR3 protein: CASSQDPFETGGKGEQFF
CDR3 DNA: TGCGCCAGCAGCCAAGATCCTTTCGAGACAGGGGGAAAGGGTGAGCAGTTCTTC

J gene: TRBJ1-1
D gene: TRBD1
clone size: .
V gene: TRBV2
CDR3 protein: CATKTGGTEAFF
CDR3 DNA: TGTGCCACCAAGACAGGGGGCACTGAAGCTTTCTTT

J gene: TRBJ1-5
D gene: .
clone size: once
V gene: TRBV19
CDR3 protein: CASSHRVTQPQHF
CDR3 DNA: TGTGCCAGTAGTCACAGGGTAACGCAGCCCCAGCATTTT

J gene: TRBJ1-1
D gene: .
clone size: .
V gene: TRBV5-4
CDR3 protein: CASSSDGRDNTEAFF
CDR3 DNA: TGTGCCAGCAGTTCGGACGGGCGGGATAACACTGAAGCTTTCTTT

J gene: TRBJ1-1
D gene: .
clone size: .
V gene: TRBV19
CDR3 protein: CASSTMPDRLNTEAFF
CDR3 DNA: TGTGCCAGTAGTACGATGCCCGACAGGTTGAACACTGAAGCTTTCTTT

J gene: TRBJ1-1
D gene: .
clone size: .
V gene: TRBV2
CDR3 protein: CASSLGGGWTEAFF
CDR3 DNA: TGTGCCAGCAGCTTGGGGGGGGGTTGGACTGAAGCTTTCTTT

J gene: TRBJ2-7
D gene: .
clone size: .
V gene: TRBV29-1
CDR3 protein: CSARGTAVYEQYF
CDR3 DNA: TGCAGCGCCCGGGGGACCGCAGTTTACGAGCAGTACTTC

J gene: TRBJ2-1
D gene: .
clone size: once
V gene: TRBV6-4
CDR3 protein: CASSQGPYNEQFF
CDR3 DNA: TGTGCCAGCAGTCAGGGCCCCTACAATGAGCAGTTCTTC

J gene: TRBJ2-1
D gene: TRBD2
clone size: .
V gene: TRBV5-6
CDR3 protein: CASSFRTSGVNNEQFF
CDR3 DNA: TGTGCCAGCAGCTTCCGGACTAGCGGGGTTAACAATGAGCAGTTCTTC

J gene: TRBJ2-7
D gene: TRBD1
clone size: once
V gene: TRBV5-1
CDR3 protein: CASSFSPTGVGYEQYF
CDR3 DNA: TGCGCCAGCAGCTTTTCCCCCACAGGGGTGGGCTACGAGCAGTACTTC